Included here is one T cell receptor beta chain sequence, with context. These data are taken from a study of cytomegalovirus exposure and HLA in healthy donors. The germline V and J ends were trimmed by 0 bases and 0 bases, with 10 bases remaining between them. The CDR3 runs 15 residues. Per the germline V gene, CDR1 is SGHRS and CDR2 is YFSETQ. Primers for the PCR totalled 60 Vbeta and 13 Jbeta. TCRdb keeps only in-frame clones here, not all; method: immunoSEQ multiplex PCR. The repertoire shows 63,000 or so clones; the top ten hold roughly 15%. The source is a boy between 10 and 17 years old in good health and CMV-seronegative. The chain couples TRBV5-1 to TRBJ2-7; D is possibly TRBD2 (5 bases). The sample was PBMCs. CDR3 loop: CASSLEAGGSYEQYF. CDR3 nucleotides: TGCGCCAGCAGCTTGGAGGCAGGAGGCTCCTACGAGCAGTACTTC.